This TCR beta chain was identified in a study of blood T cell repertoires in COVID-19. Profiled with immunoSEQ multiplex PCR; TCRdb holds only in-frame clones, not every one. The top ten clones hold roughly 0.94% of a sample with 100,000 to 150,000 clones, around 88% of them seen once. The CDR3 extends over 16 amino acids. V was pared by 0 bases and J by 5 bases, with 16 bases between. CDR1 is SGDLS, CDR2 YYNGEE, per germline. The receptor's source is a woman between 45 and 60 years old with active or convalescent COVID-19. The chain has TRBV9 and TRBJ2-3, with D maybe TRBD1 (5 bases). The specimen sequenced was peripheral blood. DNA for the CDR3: TGTGCCAGCAGCGTAGCAGGTGGGGCAGGGAAAGATACGCAGTATTTT. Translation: CASSVAGGAGKDTQYF.